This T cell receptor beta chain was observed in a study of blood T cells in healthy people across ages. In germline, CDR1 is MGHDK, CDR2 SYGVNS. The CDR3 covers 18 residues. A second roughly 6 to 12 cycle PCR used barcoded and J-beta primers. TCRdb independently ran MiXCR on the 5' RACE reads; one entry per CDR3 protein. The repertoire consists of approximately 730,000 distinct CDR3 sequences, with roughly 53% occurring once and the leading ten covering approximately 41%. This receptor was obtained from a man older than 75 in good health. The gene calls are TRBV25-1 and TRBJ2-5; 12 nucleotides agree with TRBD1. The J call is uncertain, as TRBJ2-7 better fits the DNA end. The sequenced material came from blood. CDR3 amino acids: CASSPKRGLGQGANEQYF. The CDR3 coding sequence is TGTGCCAGCAGCCCTAAGAGGGGGTTGGGACAGGGGGCCAACGAGCAGTACTTC.